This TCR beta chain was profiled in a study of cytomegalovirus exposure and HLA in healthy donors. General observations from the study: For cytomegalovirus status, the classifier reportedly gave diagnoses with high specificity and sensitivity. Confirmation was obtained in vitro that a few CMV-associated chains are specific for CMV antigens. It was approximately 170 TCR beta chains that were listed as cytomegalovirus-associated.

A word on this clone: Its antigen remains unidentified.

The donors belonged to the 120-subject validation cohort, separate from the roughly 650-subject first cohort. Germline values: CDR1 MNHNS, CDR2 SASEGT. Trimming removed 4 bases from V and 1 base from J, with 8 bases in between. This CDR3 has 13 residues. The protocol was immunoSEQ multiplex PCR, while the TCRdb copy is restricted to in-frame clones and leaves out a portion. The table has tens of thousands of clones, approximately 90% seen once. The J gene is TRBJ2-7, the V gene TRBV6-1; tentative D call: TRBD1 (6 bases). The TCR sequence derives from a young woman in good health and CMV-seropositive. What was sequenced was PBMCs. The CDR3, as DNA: TGTGCCAGCAGTGGGACAGATTCCTACGAGCAGTACTTC. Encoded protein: CASSGTDSYEQYF.